One and the same sample provided the 24 T cell receptor beta chains below, sequenced in a study of early T cells in non-severe SARS-CoV-2 infection. MiXCR, run by TCRdb on the 5' RACE reads, gives a single entry per CDR3 protein. Among tens of thousands of distinct CDR3 sequences listed, roughly an eighth were seen once. The sequencing used whole blood, collected at baseline. The origin of the receptors is an adult who was a healthcare worker with PCR-confirmed SARS-CoV-2 infection or an uninfected control (not recorded which).

V usage is TRBV3-1 and J usage is TRBJ2-7, with D unresolved. The V gene's germline CDR1 is LGHDT and CDR2 YNNKEL (reference sequence). This CDR3 region has 18 residues. Trimming cost V 0 bases and J 0 bases, with 18 bases left between them. The CDR3, as DNA: TGTGCCAGCAGCCAAGAACCACCGGACGCGCCGGCCTCCTACGAGCAGTACTTC. This codes for CASSQEPPDAPASYEQYF.

V gene TRBV12-3 or TRBV12-4 combines with J gene TRBJ1-2; D not resolved. V lost 0 bases and J lost 6, with 5 bases in between. This CDR3 is built from 12 residues. The CDR3 bases are TGTGCCAGCAGTTTAGCCTCACATGGCTACACCTTC. The encoded protein is CASSLASHGYTF.

This clonotype has just a few counts. The rearrangement joins TRBV29-1 to TRBJ2-1, with D uncertain. The germline V gene has CDR1 SQVTM and CDR2 ANQGSEA. Between the trimmed V and J ends, which lost 8 bases and 4 bases, there was a span of 6 bases. CDR3 length equals 10 residues. This CDR3 reads CSIGYNEQFF. In nucleotides, the CDR3 is TGCAGCATTGGTTACAATGAGCAGTTCTTC.

In its sample, this clonotype was seen many times. This chain connects TRBV28 to TRBJ1-1; 7 bases match TRBD1. V lost 7 bases, J lost 7 bases, and 9 bases stayed unmatched. CDR3 length: 13 amino acids. The germline CDR1 and CDR2 sequences are MDHEN and SYDVKM. The CDR3 here is CASTLPGGIEAFF. CDR3 DNA: TGTGCCAGCACTCTCCCAGGGGGGATTGAAGCTTTCTTT.

The chain is built from TRBV5-1 and TRBJ1-2; weak D call: TRBD1 (6 bases). The germline V gene encodes CDR1 SGHRS and CDR2 YFSETQ. The CDR3 is 15 residues long. Between the trimmed V and J ends, which lost 3 bases and 0 bases, there was a span of 12 bases. The CDR3 reads CASSSATGSNYGYTF. The CDR3 DNA is TGCGCCAGCAGCTCAGCTACAGGGTCTAACTATGGCTACACCTTC.

CDR3 sequence (DNA): TGTGCCAGCTCACCAGGGATGGGGCCCTACGAGCAGTACTTC. Protein sequence: CASSPGMGPYEQYF. The chain uses TRBV18 and TRBJ2-7, with a weak D call TRBD1 (5 bases). This CDR3 contains 14 residues. In germline, CDR1 is KGHSH, CDR2 LQKENI. The ends were cut back, 2 bases at V and 2 bases at J, with 10 bases in the middle.

A few counts support this clonotype. The chain is built from TRBV6-5 and TRBJ1-6, with TRBD1 matching 7 bases. The J segment lost 4 bases and the V segment lost 2 bases, leaving 11 bases of the junction unmatched. CDR3 length: 18 amino acids. CDR1 and CDR2 from the germline V gene are MNHEY and SVGAGI. The CDR3 sequence: CASSYQPSGQTYNSPLHF. CDR3 coding DNA: TGTGCCAGCAGTTACCAACCATCGGGACAGACTTATAATTCACCCCTCCACTTT.

The chain links TRBV28 to TRBJ2-2, with D perhaps assigned TRBD1 or TRBD2 (6 bases each). Germline loops: CDR1 MDHEN, CDR2 SYDVKM. Between the trimmed V and J ends, which lost 4 bases and 1 base, there was a span of 13 bases. The CDR3 loop spans 16 amino acids. CDR3: CASSSWGAENTGELFF. For the CDR3, the DNA is TGTGCCAGCAGTTCTTGGGGGGCGGAGAACACCGGGGAGCTGTTTTTT. Based on the CDR3 plus reference TRBV28 and TRBJ2-2, the full variable domain is DVKVTQSSRYLVKRTGEKVFLECVQDMDHENMFWYRQDPGLGLRLIYFSYDVKMKEKGDIPEGYSVSREKKERFSLILESASTNQTSMYLCASSSWGAENTGELFFGEGSRLTVL.

The sample holds a few counts of this clonotype. V usage is TRBV4-1 and J usage is TRBJ1-3; no firm D call. Germline V lookup: CDR1 MGHRA, CDR2 YSYEKL. CDR3 length: 13 residues. Trimming shortened V by 3 bases and J by 4 bases, and 7 bases separated the two germline ends. The CDR3 reads CASSHPSGNTIYF. The CDR3 DNA reads TGCGCCAGCAGCCATCCCTCCGGAAACACCATATATTTT.

This clonotype has just a few counts. The chain combines TRBV7-9 with TRBJ2-7; 9 nucleotides align to TRBD1. CDR3 length equals 16 residues. The germline V gene encodes CDR1 SEHNR and CDR2 FQNEAQ (reference sequence). After removal of 2 bases from V and 3 bases from J, the junction contained 8 bases not matched to a gene. CDR3 residues: CASSLPLGQGVYEQYF. The CDR3 bases are TGTGCCAGCAGCTTACCCCTGGGACAGGGCGTCTACGAGCAGTACTTC. The full variable domain, in which reference TRBV7-9 and TRBJ2-7 provide the parts outside the CDR3, is DTGVSQNPRHKITKRGQNVTFRCDPISEHNRLYWYRQTLGQGPEFLTYFQNEAQLEKSRLLSDRFSAERPKGSFSTLEIQRTEQGDSAMYLCASSLPLGQGVYEQYFGPGTRLTVT.

By sample share, this clonotype is medium-sized (0.01 to 0.1%). The gene calls are TRBV4-2 and TRBJ1-2, with unresolved D. CDR3 size: 15 residues. Germline V CDR1 and CDR2: LGHNA, YNFKEQ. Trimming pared 0 bases from V and 6 bases from J, leaving 14 bases between. CDR3 residues: CASSQEHGSPHGYTF. CDR3 bases: TGTGCCAGCAGCCAAGAACACGGGTCACCCCATGGCTACACCTTC.

This clonotype was observed a handful of times. The chain couples TRBV7-6 to TRBJ2-5; 11 positions match TRBD2. The J segment lost 4 bases and the V segment lost 4 bases, leaving 8 bases of the junction unmatched. Looked up from germline, CDR1 is SGHVS and CDR2 is FNYEAQ. This CDR3 is 16 amino acids long. The CDR3 loop is CASSSRLAGSGETQYF. The CDR3 DNA is TGTGCCAGCAGCTCCCGACTAGCGGGGAGCGGAGAGACCCAGTACTTC.

Ten or more counts support this clonotype. This chain joins TRBV10-2 and TRBJ2-3; 9 nucleotides agree with TRBD1. The CDR3 covers 14 residues. With V trimmed by 6 bases and J by 3 bases, 4 bases remained unmatched. The germline gives CDR1 WSHSY, CDR2 SAAADI. The CDR3 loop is CASRDRGRTDTQYF. CDR3 bases: TGCGCCAGCAGGGACAGGGGCCGGACAGATACGCAGTATTTT.

CDR3 protein: CASSYTGALNTEAFF. CDR3 bases: TGCGCCAGCAGTTACACAGGGGCGCTGAACACTGAAGCTTTCTTT. This chain connects TRBV5-1 to TRBJ1-1, with TRBD1 matching over 7 bases. V was pared by 5 bases and J by 0 bases, with 7 bases of the junction left unmatched. The CDR3 totals 15 residues. Germline-derived CDR1 and CDR2 are SGHRS and YFSETQ. The full variable domain, completed using reference TRBV5-1 and TRBJ1-1, is KAGVTQTPRYLIKTRGQQVTLSCSPISGHRSVSWYQQTPGQGLQFLFEYFSETQRNKGNFPGRFSGRQFSNSRSEMNVSTLELGDSALYLCASSYTGALNTEAFFGQGTRLTVV.

The chain couples TRBV5-1 to TRBJ2-2; D not resolved. Germline-derived CDR1 and CDR2 are SGHRS and YFSETQ. The CDR3 consists of 13 residues. The V end lost 7 bases, the J end lost 1 base, and 8 bases lay between the germline ends. CDR3 coding DNA: TGCGCCAGCTTAGCACAGAACACCGGGGAGCTGTTTTTT. It yields the protein CASLAQNTGELFF.

In this sample, this clonotype turned up a few times. This chain uses TRBV4-1 with TRBJ2-3, with D maybe TRBD1 (6 bases). This CDR3 spans 16 amino acids. V was cut by 4 bases and J by 2 bases, with 16 bases left in between. The germline gives CDR1 MGHRA, CDR2 YSYEKL. The CDR3 here is CASSLSTGQSTDTQYF. CDR3 DNA: TGCGCCAGCAGCCTCAGCACAGGACAGTCCACAGATACGCAGTATTTT.

With regard to this clonotype: At one boundary the junction diverges from the germline segment, which might be a read error. This chain uses TRBV3-1 with TRBJ1-6; D is unclear. Germline V gene sequence: CDR1 LGHDT, CDR2 YNNKEL (reference sequence). The CDR3 extends over 13 amino acids. CDR3 sequence: CASSQGQSSPPHF. Here the CDR3 DNA reads TGTGCCAGCAGCCAAGGCCAATCCTCTCCCCCCCACTTT.

This clonotype has just a few counts. The rearrangement links TRBV28 to TRBJ2-7, with 10 bases matching TRBD1. This CDR3 is built from 15 residues. Germline assignment: CDR1 MDHEN and CDR2 SYDVKM. V shed 5 bases, J shed 1 base, and the junction held 5 bases outside the gene matches. Written as DNA, the CDR3 is TGTGCCAGCAGTGAGGGGGGACAGGGGTCCTACGAGCAGTACTTC. Amino acid sequence: CASSEGGQGSYEQYF.

The table lists this clonotype with a few counts. This chain uses TRBV4-2 with TRBJ2-5; 10 nucleotides line up with TRBD2. The germline gives CDR1 LGHNA, CDR2 YNFKEQ. The CDR3 has 16 residues. V shed 4 bases, J shed 5 bases, and the junction held 10 bases outside the gene matches. DNA for the CDR3: TGTGCCAGCAGCCTAAGCGGGGGGGCGTCAGGGGAGACCCAGTACTTC. Its translation: CASSLSGGASGETQYF.

This clonotype has only a few counts. Mismatch with germline at one junction end may stem from a read error. The CDR3 DNA follows: TGTGCCTGCGATAAAGGACAGGGACTTTTGGACTTC. It encodes CACDKGQGLLDF. The chain uses TRBV7-9 and TRBJ2-7, with 8 bases fitting TRBD1. CDR1 and CDR2 (germline): SEHNR, FQNEAQ (reference sequence). CDR3 length: 12 residues.

The table lists this clonotype with a few counts. V and J are TRBV28 and TRBJ2-6; D gene uncertain. The CDR3 length is 15 residues. Trimming removed 6 bases from V and 0 bases from J, with 9 bases in between. Germline CDR1 reads MDHEN; CDR2 reads SYDVKM. In DNA, the CDR3 is TGTGCCAGCAGCCTTGGGAACTCTGGGGCCAACGTCCTGACTTTC. It specifies CASSLGNSGANVLTF.

The chain links TRBV3-1 to TRBJ2-1, with 8 bases identical to TRBD2. V shed 4 bases and J 7 bases; nucleotides not matched to a gene: 6. This CDR3 comprises 14 residues. The germline V gene has CDR1 LGHDT and CDR2 YNNKEL (reference sequence). CDR3 sequence (DNA): TGTGCCAGCAGCCCACGGGGGGGCCTAAATGAGCAGTTCTTC. Translation gives CASSPRGGLNEQFF.

J is TRBJ2-7 and V is TRBV11-2, with 7 bases lining up with TRBD1. The CDR3 covers 13 residues. CDR1 and CDR2 from the germline V gene are SGHAT and FQNNGV. J was trimmed by 6 bases and V by 1 base; bases with no gene match: 3. The CDR3 spells CASSLGPGGEQYF. As DNA, the CDR3 is TGTGCCAGCAGCTTAGGTCCAGGGGGCGAGCAGTACTTC.

In its sample, this clonotype was seen a few times. The V call is TRBV4-2, the J call TRBJ1-5, with D maybe TRBD1 (5 bases). Trimming cost V 1 base and J 3 bases, with 10 bases left between them. The CDR3 sequence is 15 residues long. Germline CDR1 and CDR2: LGHNA and YNFKEQ. The CDR3 reads CASSQADSLNQPQHF. In nucleotides, the CDR3 is TGTGCCAGCAGCCAAGCCGACAGCCTCAATCAGCCCCAGCATTTT.